This TCR beta chain was obtained from a study of metastatic and nonmetastatic thyroid tumors. Study in general: Repertoires from blood and tumor or nodule tissue of malignant and benign thyroid patients were compared. Points from the study as a whole: Relative to benign nodules, malignant thyroid tumors were reportedly characterized by significantly elevated TCR beta diversity in blood and tumor.

Nobody among the patients had been given any treatment before thyroid surgery. Authors' data handling: A classifier for distant metastasis in papillary thyroid cancer was constructed using CDR3 differences observed across clinicopathological groups. MiXCR reprocessed the PCR reads for TCRdb. The V and J calls shown here were made by TCRdb, not taken from the authors' results. The repertoire has about 59,000 clones, around 16% of them found once; the top ten carry roughly a tenth. As for this clone: Its target is not known.

The sequenced material came from blood. The TCR comes from a male donor with papillary thyroid cancer or a benign thyroid nodule (not recorded which). Some clones in this sample may be carry-over from other donors' samples.

CDR3 sequence reads: CASSSTGAEQYF. The CDR3 DNA follows: TGTGCCAGCAGCTCCACAGGGGCCGAGCAGTACTTC. V is TRBV7-6 and J is TRBJ2-7; 7 bases map to TRBD1. From germline, CDR1 is SGHVS and CDR2 FNYEAQ. This CDR3 contains 12 residues. The V gene end was trimmed by 4 bases and the J gene end by 6 bases; junction bases not matched to a gene: 3.